The source of this T cell receptor beta chain is a study of blood T cell repertoires in COVID-19. At the level of the study: Samples came from the United States, Italy and Spain, spanning acute and convalescent COVID-19. The cDNA or gDNA used as material had been derived from T cells, B-cell-depleted T cells, or PBMCs.

Original handling: Reference gene primer amplification gave estimated nucleated cell counts. TCRdb's table, derived via immunoSEQ multiplex PCR, lists solely in-frame clones and lacks some. V and J calls and clone size are given by that table; D and trimming were obtained from the DNA. The profile shows approximately 230,000 clones, about 91% of them singletons. V lost 7 bases to trimming and J lost 4 bases, with 14 bases between them. This CDR3 has 15 amino acids. Per the germline V gene, CDR1 is MNHEY and CDR2 is SMNVEV (reference sequence). This TCR was recovered from a man at least 80 years old with acute or convalescent COVID-19. V and J are TRBV27 and TRBJ1-6; D is undetermined. The sequencing input was peripheral blood. CDR3 sequence: CASTLRPDYNSPLHF. Written as DNA, the CDR3 is TGTGCCAGCACCCTCCGTCCAGATTATAATTCACCCCTCCACTTT.